The 14 T cell receptor beta chains given below trace back to one sample, sequenced in a study of T cell responses to AZD1222 COVID-19 vaccine. Using immunoSEQ multiplex PCR, the repertoire was profiled, and TCRdb retains in-frame clones only, with some absent. The repertoire has 110,000 to 150,000 clones, 70% to 90% of them found once; the top ten carry less than 9.5%. The sample here was peripheral blood, taken on day 0 of AZD1222 vaccination. The receptors shown here come from an adult in good health.

The chain links TRBV19 to TRBJ2-1; no reliable D call. V lost 4 bases, J lost 0 bases, and 10 bases lay in between. This CDR3 has 15 residues. CDR1 and CDR2 from the germline V gene are LNHDA and SQIVND (reference sequence). CDR3 coding DNA: TGTGCCAGTAGTAGGGGAACCAGCTCCTACAATGAGCAGTTCTTC. Translation gives CASSRGTSSYNEQFF.

The chain uses TRBV15 and TRBJ1-2, with D perhaps TRBD1 (6 bases). CDR1 is LNHNV and CDR2 is YYDKDF in the germline V gene (reference sequence). Trimming removed 0 bases at V and 9 bases at J, with 14 bases between. CDR3 size: 14 residues. For the CDR3, the DNA is TGTGCCACCAGCAGAGAAGAGAACAGGGCGAGCTACACCTTC. Protein sequence: CATSREENRASYTF. Filled out from reference TRBV15 and TRBJ1-2, the complete variable domain reads DAMVIQNPRYQVTQFGKPVTLSCSQTLNHNVMYWYQQKSSQAPKLLFHYYDKDFNNEADTPDNFQSRRPNTSFCFLDIRSPGLGDTAMYLCATSREENRASYTFGSGTRLTVV.

The rearrangement uses TRBV5-1 and TRBJ2-2; 10 bases are a match to TRBD2. The CDR3 runs to 16 residues. CDR1 is SGHRS and CDR2 is YFSETQ in the germline V gene. Trimming at V came to 0 bases and at J to 3 bases, leaving 2 bases not matched to a gene. In DNA form, the CDR3 reads TGCGCCAGCAGCTTGGGACTAGCGGGTTACACCGGGGAGCTGTTTTTT. This sequence encodes CASSLGLAGYTGELFF.

The chain carries TRBV9 and TRBJ2-2; D ambiguous. Trimming left V 1 base short and J 2 bases short, with 12 bases between. Germline V CDR1 and CDR2: SGDLS, YYNGEE. This CDR3 contains 16 residues. CDR3 nucleotide sequence: TGTGCCAGCAGCGTATGGTCCGACCTAAACACCGGGGAGCTGTTTTTT. Translation gives CASSVWSDLNTGELFF. Filled out from reference TRBV9 and TRBJ2-2, the complete variable domain reads DSGVTQTPKHLITATGQRVTLRCSPRSGDLSVYWYQQSLDQGLQFLIQYYNGEERAKGNILERFSAQQFPDLHSELNLSSLELGDSALYFCASSVWSDLNTGELFFGEGSRLTVL.

The chain couples TRBV15 to TRBJ2-1; no clear D gene. V lost 0 bases and J 0 bases, leaving 12 bases between the germline ends. The CDR3 spans 17 residues. The germline gives CDR1 LNHNV, CDR2 YYDKDF (reference sequence). The CDR3 region has the DNA TGTGCCACCAGCAGAGAGGCGGTAGTAACCTCCTACAATGAGCAGTTCTTC. It translates to CATSREAVVTSYNEQFF.

This rearrangement joins TRBV2 to TRBJ2-3, with unresolved D. The CDR3 covers 12 residues. The V and J ends lost 3 bases and 6 bases respectively, with 7 bases between them. Germline V gives CDR1 SNHLY, CDR2 FYNNEI. Here the CDR3 reads CASSEYGDTQYF. Here the CDR3 DNA reads TGTGCCAGCAGTGAGTACGGGGATACGCAGTATTTT.

This clone appeared a few times. V is TRBV4-1 and J is TRBJ1-1; D ambiguous. The CDR3 loop spans 13 amino acids. V was shortened by 3 bases and J by 5 bases, with 10 bases between the two germline ends. From germline, CDR1 is MGHRA and CDR2 YSYEKL. For the CDR3, the DNA is TGCGCCAGCAGCCAGGAAGGGAGGACTGAAGCTTTCTTT. Encoded protein: CASSQEGRTEAFF.

This clone is a singleton in its sample. Here the CDR3 reads CASFSAGEGYTF. The DNA for the CDR3 is TGTGCCAGCTTCTCCGCCGGGGAGGGCTACACCTTC. The V gene is TRBV27, the J gene TRBJ1-2; no firm D call. V was cut by 8 bases and J by 8 bases, with 15 bases left in between. The CDR3 covers 12 residues. In germline, CDR1 is MNHEY, CDR2 SMNVEV (reference sequence).

This rearrangement joins TRBV15 to TRBJ1-6; no firm D call. CDR1 is LNHNV and CDR2 is YYDKDF in the germline V gene (reference sequence). With 3 bases removed from V and 4 bases from J, the gap between germline ends came to 7 bases. The CDR3 contains 14 residues. This CDR3 is CATSRDGYNSPLHF. DNA for the CDR3: TGTGCCACCAGCAGGGACGGGTATAATTCACCCCTCCACTTT.

The chain uses TRBV11-2 and TRBJ2-3; 9 bases agree with TRBD1. The CDR3 totals 15 residues. V dropped 6 bases and J dropped 3; count of bases not matched to a gene: 7. The V gene's germline CDR1 is SGHAT and CDR2 FQNNGV. The CDR3 DNA is TGTGCCAGCAGGGAGGGACAGGGACCTACAGATACGCAGTATTTT. Translation: CASREGQGPTDTQYF.

J is TRBJ2-7 and V is TRBV19; 9 bases align to TRBD2. J was trimmed by 5 bases and V by 2 bases; bases with no gene match: 7. Germline CDR1 is LNHDA and CDR2 is SQIVND (reference sequence). The CDR3 runs 15 residues. CDR3 nucleotide sequence: TGTGCCAGTAGTATATCGCCTAGCGGGGCGGACGAGCAGTACTTC. It is translated as CASSISPSGADEQYF.

The rearrangement joins TRBV29-1 to TRBJ2-7, with D perhaps TRBD1 (5 bases). The CDR3 has 12 residues. Trimming left V 4 bases short and J 5 bases short, with 12 bases between. Germline V gene sequence: CDR1 SQVTM, CDR2 ANQGSEA. The CDR3 loop reads CSVGQLGNEQYF. In DNA, the CDR3 is TGCAGCGTTGGACAGCTGGGGAACGAGCAGTACTTC.

The V call is TRBV28, the J call TRBJ2-5, with 8 positions matching TRBD2. V shed 7 bases and J 1 base; nucleotides not matched to a gene: 11. Germline V gives CDR1 MDHEN, CDR2 SYDVKM. CDR3 length equals 16 residues. For the CDR3, the DNA is TGTGCCAGCACGGGCGGGGGGCCAACCCTCCAAGAGACCCAGTACTTC. Amino acid sequence: CASTGGGPTLQETQYF.

This clone was seen only a few times. V gene TRBV7-2 combines with J gene TRBJ2-7; possible D gene TRBD1, 6 bases. V gave up 3 bases and J gave up 3 bases, with 9 bases separating them. From germline, CDR1 is SGHTA and CDR2 FQGNSA. The CDR3 consists of 13 residues. The DNA of the CDR3 is TGTGCCAGCAGCTTTGACAGGATCTACGAGCAGTACTTC. This gives the protein CASSFDRIYEQYF.